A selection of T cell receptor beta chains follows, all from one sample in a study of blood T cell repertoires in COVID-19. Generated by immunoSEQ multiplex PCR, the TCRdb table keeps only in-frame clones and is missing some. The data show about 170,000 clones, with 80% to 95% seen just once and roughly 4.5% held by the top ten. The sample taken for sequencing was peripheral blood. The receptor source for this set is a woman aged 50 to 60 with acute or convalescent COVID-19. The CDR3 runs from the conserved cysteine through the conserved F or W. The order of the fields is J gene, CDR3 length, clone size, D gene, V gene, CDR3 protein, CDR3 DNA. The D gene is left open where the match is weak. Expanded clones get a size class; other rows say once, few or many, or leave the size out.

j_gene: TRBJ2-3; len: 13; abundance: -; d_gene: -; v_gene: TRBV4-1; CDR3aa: CASSHVASDTQYF; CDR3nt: TGCGCCAGCAGCCACGTAGCCTCAGATACGCAGTATTTT
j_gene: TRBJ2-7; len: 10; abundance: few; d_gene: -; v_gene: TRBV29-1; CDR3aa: CSVYRDEQYF; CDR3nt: TGCAGCGTTTACAGGGACGAGCAGTACTTC
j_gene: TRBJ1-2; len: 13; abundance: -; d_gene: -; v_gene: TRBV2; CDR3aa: CASTGWQGEGYTF; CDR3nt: TGTGCCAGCACCGGCTGGCAGGGTGAGGGCTACACCTTC
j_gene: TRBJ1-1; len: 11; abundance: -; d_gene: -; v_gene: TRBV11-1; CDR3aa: CASSRTQEAFF; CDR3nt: TGTGCCAGCAGCCGGACTCAAGAAGCTTTCTTT
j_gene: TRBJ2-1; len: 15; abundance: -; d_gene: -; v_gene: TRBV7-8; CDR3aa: CASSSTELSYNEQFF; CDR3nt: TGTGCCAGCAGCTCTACAGAACTTTCCTACAATGAGCAGTTCTTC
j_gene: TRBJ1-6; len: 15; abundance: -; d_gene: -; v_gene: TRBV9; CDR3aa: CASSVGSSYNSPLHF; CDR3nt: TGTGCCAGCAGCGTAGGGAGCTCCTATAATTCACCCCTCCACTTT
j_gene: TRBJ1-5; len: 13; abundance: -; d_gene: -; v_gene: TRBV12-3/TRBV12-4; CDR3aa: CASSSSGDLVEHF; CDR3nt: TGTGCCAGCAGTTCTAGCGGGGACTTAGTAGAGCATTTT
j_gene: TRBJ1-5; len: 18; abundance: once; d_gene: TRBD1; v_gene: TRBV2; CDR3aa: CASPGSFKNRGGNQPQHF; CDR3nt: TGTGCCAGCCCTGGGTCCTTTAAGAACAGGGGCGGCAATCAGCCCCAGCATTTT
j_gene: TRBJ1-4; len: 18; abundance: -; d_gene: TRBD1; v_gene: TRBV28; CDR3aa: CASSLARGLGATNEKLFF; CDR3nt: TGTGCCAGCAGTTTGGCCAGGGGGTTGGGGGCAACTAATGAAAAACTGTTTTTT
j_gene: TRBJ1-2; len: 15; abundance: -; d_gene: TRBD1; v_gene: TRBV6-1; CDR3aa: CASSDRDRPLGGYTF; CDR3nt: TGTGCCAGCAGTGATAGGGACAGGCCCCTCGGTGGCTACACCTTC
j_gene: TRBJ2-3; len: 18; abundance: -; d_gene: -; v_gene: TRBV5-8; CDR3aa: CASSPGGARFASTDTQYF; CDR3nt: TGTGCCAGCAGCCCTGGGGGGGCGAGGTTTGCGAGCACAGATACGCAGTATTTT
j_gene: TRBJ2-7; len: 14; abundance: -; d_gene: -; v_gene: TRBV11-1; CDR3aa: CASSLDQVAYEQYF; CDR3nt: TGTGCCAGCAGCTTAGATCAGGTAGCCTACGAGCAGTACTTC
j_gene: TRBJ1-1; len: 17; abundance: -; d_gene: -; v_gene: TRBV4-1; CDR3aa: CASSQEFLGGRNTEAFF; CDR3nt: TGCGCCAGCAGCCAAGAATTCCTCGGGGGGAGGAACACTGAAGCTTTCTTT
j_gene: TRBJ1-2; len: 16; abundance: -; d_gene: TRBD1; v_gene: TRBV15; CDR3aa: CATSRRTGSSLWGYTF; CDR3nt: TGTGCCACCAGCAGGAGGACAGGGAGTAGTCTTTGGGGCTACACCTTC
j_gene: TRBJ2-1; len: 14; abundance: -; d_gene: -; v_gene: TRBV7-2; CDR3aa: CASSGRGSYNEQFF; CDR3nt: TGTGCCAGCAGCGGCCGGGGATCCTACAATGAGCAGTTCTTC
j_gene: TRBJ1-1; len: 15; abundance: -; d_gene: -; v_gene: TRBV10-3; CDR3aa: CAISESTLPETEAFF; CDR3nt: TGTGCCATCAGTGAGTCGACTCTTCCTGAGACTGAAGCTTTCTTT
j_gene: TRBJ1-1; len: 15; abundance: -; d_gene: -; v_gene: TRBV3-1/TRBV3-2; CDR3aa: CASSPRMVRNTEAFF; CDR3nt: TGTGCCAGCAGCCCCAGGATGGTCAGGAACACTGAAGCTTTCTTT
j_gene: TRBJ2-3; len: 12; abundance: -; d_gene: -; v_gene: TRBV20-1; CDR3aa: CSASSSSTTQYF; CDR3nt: TGCAGTGCTAGTTCTAGCTCGACTACGCAGTATTTT
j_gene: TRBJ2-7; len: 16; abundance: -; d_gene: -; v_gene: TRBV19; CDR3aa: CASSIEGRSPSYEQYF; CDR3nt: TGTGCCAGTAGTATAGAGGGCAGGTCTCCCTCCTACGAGCAGTACTTC